This TCR beta chain was documented in a study of OX40 agonist ivuxolimab in advanced cancers. Whole-study results and caveats: Within 6 weeks, CD4+ and CD8+ blood T cells expanded clonally at 0.1 to 3.0 mg/kg. More expanded clones were seen, on average, in CD8+ T cells than in CD4+.

Worth noting for this clone: Its target is unknown.

Sequencing used immunoSEQ multiplex PCR; TCRdb keeps in-frame clones, though not all of them. The profile shows roughly 53,000 clones, roughly 84% of them singletons. The receptor comes from an adult with an advanced solid tumor such as melanoma, head and neck, liver or kidney cancer. The material was CD4+ or CD8+ T cells sorted from blood, obtained in a trial of the OX40 agonist ivuxolimab.

Written as DNA, the CDR3 is TGTGCCAGCAGCGTAGGAGGGGGTGACTATGGCTACACCTTC. Protein product: CASSVGGGDYGYTF. This chain links TRBV9 with TRBJ1-2, with D perhaps TRBD1 (6 bases). Germline values: CDR1 SGDLS, CDR2 YYNGEE. This CDR3 has 14 residues. V lost 0 bases and J 3 bases, leaving 9 bases between the germline ends.